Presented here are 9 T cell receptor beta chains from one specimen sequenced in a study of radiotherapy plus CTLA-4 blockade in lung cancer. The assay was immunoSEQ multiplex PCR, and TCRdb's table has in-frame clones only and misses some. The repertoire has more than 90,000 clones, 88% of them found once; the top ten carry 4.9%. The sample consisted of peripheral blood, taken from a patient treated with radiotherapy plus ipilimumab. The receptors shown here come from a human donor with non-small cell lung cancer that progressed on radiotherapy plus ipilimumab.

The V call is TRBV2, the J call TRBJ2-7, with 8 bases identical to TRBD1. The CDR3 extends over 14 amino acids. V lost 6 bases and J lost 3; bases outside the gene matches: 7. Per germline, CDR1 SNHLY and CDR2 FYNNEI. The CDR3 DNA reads TGTGCCAGCAGATTCGAGACAGGGGTCTACGAGCAGTACTTC. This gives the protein CASRFETGVYEQYF.

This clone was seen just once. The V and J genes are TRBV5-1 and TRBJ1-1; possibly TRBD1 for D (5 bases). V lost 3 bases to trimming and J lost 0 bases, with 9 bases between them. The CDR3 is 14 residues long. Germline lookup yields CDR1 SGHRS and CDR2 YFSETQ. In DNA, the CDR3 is TGCGCCAGCAGCTCCCAGACAGTGAACACTGAAGCTTTCTTT. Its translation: CASSSQTVNTEAFF.

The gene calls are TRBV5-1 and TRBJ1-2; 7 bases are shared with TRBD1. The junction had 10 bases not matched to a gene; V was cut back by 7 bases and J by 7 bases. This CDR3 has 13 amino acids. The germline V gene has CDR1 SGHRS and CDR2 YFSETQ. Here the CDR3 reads CASPRGRYPGYTF. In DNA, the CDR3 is TGCGCCAGCCCAAGGGGGCGTTATCCTGGCTACACCTTC.

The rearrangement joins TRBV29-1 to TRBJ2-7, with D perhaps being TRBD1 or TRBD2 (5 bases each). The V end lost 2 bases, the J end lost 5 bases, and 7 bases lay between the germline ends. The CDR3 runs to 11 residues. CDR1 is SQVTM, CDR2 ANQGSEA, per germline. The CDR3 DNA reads TGCAGCGTTGAACGGGGCCACGAGCAGTACTTC. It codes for CSVERGHEQYF.

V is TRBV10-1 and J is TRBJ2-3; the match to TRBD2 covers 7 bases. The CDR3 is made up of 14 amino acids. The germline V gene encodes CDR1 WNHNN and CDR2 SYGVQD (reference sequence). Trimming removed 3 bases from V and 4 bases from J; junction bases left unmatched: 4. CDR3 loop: CASSDPGLPDTQYF. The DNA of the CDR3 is TGCGCCAGCAGTGACCCGGGACTACCAGATACGCAGTATTTT.

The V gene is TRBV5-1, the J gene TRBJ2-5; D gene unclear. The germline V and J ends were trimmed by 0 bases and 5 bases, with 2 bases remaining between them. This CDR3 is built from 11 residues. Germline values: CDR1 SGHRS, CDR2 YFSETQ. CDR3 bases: TGCGCCAGCAGCTTGGATGAGACCCAGTACTTC. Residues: CASSLDETQYF.

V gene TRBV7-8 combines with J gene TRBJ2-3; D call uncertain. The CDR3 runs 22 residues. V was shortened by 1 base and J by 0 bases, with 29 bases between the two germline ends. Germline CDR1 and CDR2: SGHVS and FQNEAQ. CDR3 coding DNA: TGTGCCAGCAGCTTAGTTAGTGGCGAGGTACAAACGGTTCGTTGGAGCACAGATACGCAGTATTTT. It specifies CASSLVSGEVQTVRWSTDTQYF.

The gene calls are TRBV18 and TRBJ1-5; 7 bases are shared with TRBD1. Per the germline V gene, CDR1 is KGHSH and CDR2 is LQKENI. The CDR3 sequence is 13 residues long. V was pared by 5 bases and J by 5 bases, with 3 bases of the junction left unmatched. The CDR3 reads CASSTGADQPQHF. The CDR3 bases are TGTGCCAGCTCAACAGGGGCGGATCAGCCCCAGCATTTT.

The DNA of the CDR3 is TGTGCCAGCAGCTTGGGGACTAGCGGGATAACAGATACGCAGTATTTT. Residues: CASSLGTSGITDTQYF. The V gene is TRBV11-2, the J gene TRBJ2-3, with 13 bases that match TRBD2. In germline, CDR1 is SGHAT, CDR2 FQNNGV. The CDR3 contains 16 residues. V lost 3 bases and J lost 3; bases outside the gene matches: 3.